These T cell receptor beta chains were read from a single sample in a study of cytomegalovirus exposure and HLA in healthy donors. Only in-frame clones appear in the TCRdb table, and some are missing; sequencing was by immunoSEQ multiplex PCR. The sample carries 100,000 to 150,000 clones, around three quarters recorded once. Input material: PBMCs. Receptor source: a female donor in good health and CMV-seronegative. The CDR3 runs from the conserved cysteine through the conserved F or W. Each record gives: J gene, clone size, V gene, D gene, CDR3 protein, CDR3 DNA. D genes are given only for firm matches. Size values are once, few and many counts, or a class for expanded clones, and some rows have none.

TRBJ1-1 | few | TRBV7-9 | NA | CASSLDQMNTEAFF | TGTGCCAGCAGCTTAGATCAGATGAACACTGAAGCTTTCTTT
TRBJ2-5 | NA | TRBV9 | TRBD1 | CASSVEAGGDQETQYF | TGTGCCAGCAGCGTAGAGGCAGGGGGCGACCAAGAGACCCAGTACTTC
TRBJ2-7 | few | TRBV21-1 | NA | CASSKNPGRLSSYEQYF | TGTGCCAGCAGCAAAAATCCGGGAAGGCTCTCCTCCTACGAGCAGTACTTC
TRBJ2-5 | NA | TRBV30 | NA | CAWTWADQETQYF | TGTGCCTGGACCTGGGCAGACCAAGAGACCCAGTACTTC
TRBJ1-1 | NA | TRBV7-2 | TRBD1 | CASSADRVRTEAFF | TGTGCCAGCAGCGCCGACAGGGTGCGCACTGAAGCTTTCTTT
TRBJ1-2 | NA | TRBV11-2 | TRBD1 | CASSLDLGQGGYYGYTF | TGTGCCAGCAGCTTAGATTTGGGACAGGGGGGATACTATGGCTACACCTTC
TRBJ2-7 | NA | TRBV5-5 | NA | CASSYMGPYEQYF | TGTGCCAGCAGCTATATGGGGCCTTACGAGCAGTACTTC
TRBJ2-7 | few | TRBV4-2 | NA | CASSQEIGAYEQYF | TGTGCCAGCAGCCAGGAAATAGGGGCCTACGAGCAGTACTTC
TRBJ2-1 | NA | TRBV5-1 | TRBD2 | CASSPNGGGRRNEQFF | TGCGCCAGCAGCCCGAACGGCGGGGGGCGGCGGAATGAGCAGTTCTTC
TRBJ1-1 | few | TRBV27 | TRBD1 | CASSPRQGNTEAFF | TGTGCCAGCAGTCCACGACAGGGGAACACTGAAGCTTTCTTT
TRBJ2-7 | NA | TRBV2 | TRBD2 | CASRELGAGRENEQYF | TGTGCCAGCAGGGAATTGGGAGCGGGAAGGGAGAACGAGCAGTACTTC
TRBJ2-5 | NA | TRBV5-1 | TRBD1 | CASSLTGDRETQYF | TGCGCCAGCAGCCTAACAGGGGATAGGGAGACCCAGTACTTC
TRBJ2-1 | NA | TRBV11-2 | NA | CASSLTGALLQGEQFF | TGTGCCAGCAGTCTTACCGGGGCCCTGCTACAGGGTGAGCAGTTCTTC
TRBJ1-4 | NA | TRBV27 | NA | CASRIQGLANEKLFF | TGTGCCAGCAGGATACAGGGTTTAGCTAATGAAAAACTGTTTTTT
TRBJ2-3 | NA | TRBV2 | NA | CASRTRIRRGDTQYF | TGTGCCAGCAGGACTCGCATCCGTCGGGGAGATACGCAGTATTTT
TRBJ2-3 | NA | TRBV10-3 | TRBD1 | CAISGTGVGTDTQYF | TGTGCCATCAGTGGCACAGGGGTGGGCACAGATACGCAGTATTTT
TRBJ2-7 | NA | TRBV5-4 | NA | CASTLGAPGGEQYF | TGTGCCAGCACTCTGGGAGCCCCCGGCGGCGAGCAGTACTTC
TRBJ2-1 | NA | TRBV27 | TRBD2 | CASSPKLAGVSRSYNEQFF | TGTGCCAGCAGTCCCAAACTAGCGGGGGTTTCACGCTCCTACAATGAGCAGTTCTTC
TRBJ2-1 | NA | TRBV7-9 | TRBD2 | CASRLTAAGGNEQFF | TGTGCCAGCAGATTAACGGCAGCGGGGGGGAATGAGCAGTTCTTC
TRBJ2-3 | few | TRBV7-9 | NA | CASSLERGFQGTQYF | TGTGCCAGCAGCTTAGAAAGAGGGTTTCAAGGTACGCAGTATTTT
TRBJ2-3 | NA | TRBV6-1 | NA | CATWGVTDTQYF | TGTGCCACCTGGGGGGTCACAGATACGCAGTATTTT
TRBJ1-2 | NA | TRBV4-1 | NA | CASSQSQTRVDYGYTF | TGCGCCAGCAGCCAGTCCCAGACACGAGTTGACTATGGCTACACCTTC
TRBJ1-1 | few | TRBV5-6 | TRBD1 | CASSLLGQANTEAFF | TGTGCCAGCAGCTTGTTGGGACAGGCGAACACTGAAGCTTTCTTT
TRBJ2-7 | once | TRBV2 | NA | CASNGGGSRNEQYF | TGTGCCAGCAATGGGGGCGGGAGTCGTAACGAGCAGTACTTC
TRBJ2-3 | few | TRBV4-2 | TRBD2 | CASSQGYSGGPSTDTQYF | TGTGCCAGCAGCCAAGGGTATAGCGGGGGGCCAAGCACAGATACGCAGTATTTT
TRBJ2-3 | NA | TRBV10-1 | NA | CASSDGAGTQDTQYF | TGCGCCAGCAGTGATGGGGCAGGGACACAAGATACGCAGTATTTT
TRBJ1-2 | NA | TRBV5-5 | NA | CASSLDLWGYTF | TGTGCCAGCAGCTTGGACTTGTGGGGCTACACCTTC
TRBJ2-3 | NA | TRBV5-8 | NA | CASSLLVTTTDTQYF | TGTGCCAGCAGCTTGTTGGTTACAACCACAGATACGCAGTATTTT
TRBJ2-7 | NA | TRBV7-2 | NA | CASSLGDKREQYF | TGTGCCAGCAGCTTAGGGGACAAGCGGGAGCAGTACTTC
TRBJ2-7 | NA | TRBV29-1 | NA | CSVAGTTYEQYF | TGCAGCGTAGCCGGGACAACCTACGAGCAGTACTTC
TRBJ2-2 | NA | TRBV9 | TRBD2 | CASSVSLAGDYFNTRELFF | TGTGCCAGCAGCGTCTCTCTAGCGGGGGATTACTTTAACACCAGGGAGCTGTTTTTT
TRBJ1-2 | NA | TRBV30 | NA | CAWSVPRTATNYGYTF | TGTGCCTGGAGTGTACCGAGGACAGCGACAAACTATGGCTACACCTTC
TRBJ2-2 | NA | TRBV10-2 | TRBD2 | CASSIAGVRAGELFF | TGCGCCAGCAGTATAGCGGGAGTTAGGGCCGGGGAGCTGTTTTTT
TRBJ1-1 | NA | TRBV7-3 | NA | CASSPWGGRATEAFF | TGTGCCAGCAGCCCTTGGGGGGGGCGGGCCACTGAAGCTTTCTTT
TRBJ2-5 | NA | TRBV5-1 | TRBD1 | CASSWGQEQETQYF | TGCGCCAGCAGCTGGGGACAGGAACAAGAGACCCAGTACTTC
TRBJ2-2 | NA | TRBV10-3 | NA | CAIRGTFSSPNTGELFF | TGTGCCATCAGGGGGACATTTTCTTCCCCGAACACCGGGGAGCTGTTTTTT
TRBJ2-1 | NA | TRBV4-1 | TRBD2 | CASSRRAGTSYNEQFF | TGCGCCAGCAGCCGAAGAGCGGGGACCTCCTACAATGAGCAGTTCTTC
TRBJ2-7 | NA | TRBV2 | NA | CASGREGGNYEQYF | TGTGCCAGCGGGCGAGAGGGAGGAAACTACGAGCAGTACTTC
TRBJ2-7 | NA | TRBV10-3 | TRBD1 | CAISDRTGDTYEQYF | TGTGCCATCAGTGACCGGACAGGTGATACCTACGAGCAGTACTTC
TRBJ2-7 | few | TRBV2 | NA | CASSDTYEQYF | TGTGCCAGCAGTGACACCTACGAGCAGTACTTC